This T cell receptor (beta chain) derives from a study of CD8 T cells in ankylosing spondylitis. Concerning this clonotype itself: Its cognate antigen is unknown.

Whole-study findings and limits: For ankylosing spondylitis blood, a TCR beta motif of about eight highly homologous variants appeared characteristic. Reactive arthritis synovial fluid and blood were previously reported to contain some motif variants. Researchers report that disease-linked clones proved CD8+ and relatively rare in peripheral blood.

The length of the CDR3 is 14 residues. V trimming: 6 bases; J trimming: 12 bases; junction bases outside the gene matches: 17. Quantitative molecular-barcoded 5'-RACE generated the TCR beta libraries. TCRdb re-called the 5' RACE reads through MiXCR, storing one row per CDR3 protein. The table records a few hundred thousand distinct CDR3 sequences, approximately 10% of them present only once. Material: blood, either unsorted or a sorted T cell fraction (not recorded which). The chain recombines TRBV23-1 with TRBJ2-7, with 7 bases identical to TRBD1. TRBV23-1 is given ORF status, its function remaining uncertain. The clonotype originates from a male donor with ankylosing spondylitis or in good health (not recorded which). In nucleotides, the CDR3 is TGCGCCAGCAGCCCCGGGACAGCCTCCCGGGATCGGTACTTC. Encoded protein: CASSPGTASRDRYF.